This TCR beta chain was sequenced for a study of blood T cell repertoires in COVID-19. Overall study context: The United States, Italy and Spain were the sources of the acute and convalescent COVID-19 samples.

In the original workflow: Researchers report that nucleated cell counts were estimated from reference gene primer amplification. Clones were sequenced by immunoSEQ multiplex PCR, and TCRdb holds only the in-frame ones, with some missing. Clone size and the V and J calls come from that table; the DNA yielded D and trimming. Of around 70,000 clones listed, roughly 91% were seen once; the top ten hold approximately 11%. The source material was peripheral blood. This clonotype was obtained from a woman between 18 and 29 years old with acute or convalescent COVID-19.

CDR3 region: CASEKAGQGAGELFF. CDR3 in DNA: TGTGCCAGCGAAAAGGCGGGACAGGGGGCCGGGGAGCTGTTTTTT. The chain combines TRBV7-2 with TRBJ2-2, with TRBD1 identical over 11 bases. With 8 bases clipped from V and 6 bases from J, the junction kept 8 bases outside the gene matches. CDR1 and CDR2 (germline): SGHTA, FQGNSA. This CDR3 region has 15 residues. Supplemented by reference TRBV7-2 and TRBJ2-2, the full variable domain reads GAGVSQSPSNKVTEKGKDVELRCDPISGHTALYWYRQSLGQGLEFLIYFQGNSAPDKSGLPSDRFSAERTGGSVSTLTIQRTQQEDSAVYLCASEKAGQGAGELFFGEGSRLTVL.